The T cell receptor beta chain described here comes from a study of blood T cell repertoires in COVID-19. Overall study context: There were acute and convalescent COVID-19 samples, and they came from the United States, Italy and Spain. Nucleic acid was either cDNA or gDNA, and it came from T cells, B-cell-depleted T cells, or PBMCs.

Study processing details: Reference gene primer amplification gave nucleated cell count estimates. Here immunoSEQ multiplex PCR was the method, and the copy in TCRdb shows in-frame clones only, minus some. That table gives V, J and clone size, and the DNA gave D and trimming. In the table there are 120,000 to 150,000 clones, around four fifths of which are singletons. This receptor was obtained from a woman in her forties with active or convalescent COVID-19. The sample consisted of peripheral blood.

The CDR3 DNA sequence: TGTGCCAGCAGCCCCCTGACAGGAGCGGGCAATCAGCCCCAGCATTTT. Translation: CASSPLTGAGNQPQHF. The genes are TRBV7-9 and TRBJ1-5, with TRBD1 as a possible D gene (6 bases). Trimming shortened V by 5 bases and J by 2 bases, and 16 bases separated the two germline ends. Germline CDR1 and CDR2: SEHNR and FQNEAQ (reference sequence). The CDR3 has 16 residues.